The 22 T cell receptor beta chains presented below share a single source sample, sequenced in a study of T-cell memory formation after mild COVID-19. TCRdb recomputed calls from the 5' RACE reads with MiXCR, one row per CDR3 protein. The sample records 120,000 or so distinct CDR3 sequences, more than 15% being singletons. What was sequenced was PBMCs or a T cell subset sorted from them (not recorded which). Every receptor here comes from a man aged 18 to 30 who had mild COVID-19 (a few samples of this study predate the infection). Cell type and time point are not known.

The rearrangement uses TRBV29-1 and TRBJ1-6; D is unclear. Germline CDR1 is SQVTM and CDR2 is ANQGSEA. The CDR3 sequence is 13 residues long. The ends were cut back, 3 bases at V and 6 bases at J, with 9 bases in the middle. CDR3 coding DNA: TGCAGCGTTGAGGAGACATCTAATTCACCCCTCCACTTT. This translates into CSVEETSNSPLHF.

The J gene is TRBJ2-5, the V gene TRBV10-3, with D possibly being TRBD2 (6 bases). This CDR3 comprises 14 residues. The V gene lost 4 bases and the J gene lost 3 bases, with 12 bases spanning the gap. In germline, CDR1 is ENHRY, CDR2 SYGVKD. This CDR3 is CAISVGGLEETQYF. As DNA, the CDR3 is TGTGCCATCAGTGTGGGGGGACTCGAAGAGACCCAGTACTTC.

The CDR3 DNA reads as TGTGCCAGCAGCCGGACAGGGGATGGCACAGATACGCAGTATTTT. This sequence encodes CASSRTGDGTDTQYF. The J gene is TRBJ2-3, the V gene TRBV11-2; 9 bases are a match to TRBD1. This CDR3 spans 15 amino acids. Germline V CDR1 and CDR2: SGHAT, FQNNGV. The junction had 4 bases not matched to a gene; V was cut back by 5 bases and J by 1 base. The full variable domain, rest sourced from reference TRBV11-2 and TRBJ2-3, is EAGVAQSPRYKIIEKRQSVAFWCNPISGHATLYWYQQILGQGPKLLIQFQNNGVVDDSQLPKDRFSAERLKGVDSTLKIQPAKLEDSAVYLCASSRTGDGTDTQYFGPGTRLTVL.

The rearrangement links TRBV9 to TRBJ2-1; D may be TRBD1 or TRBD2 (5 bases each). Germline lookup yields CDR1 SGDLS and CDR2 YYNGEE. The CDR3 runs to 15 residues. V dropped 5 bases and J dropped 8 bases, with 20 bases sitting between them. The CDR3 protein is CASSKRTLGPYEQFF. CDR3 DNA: TGTGCCAGCAGTAAGAGGACCTTGGGACCTTATGAGCAGTTCTTC.

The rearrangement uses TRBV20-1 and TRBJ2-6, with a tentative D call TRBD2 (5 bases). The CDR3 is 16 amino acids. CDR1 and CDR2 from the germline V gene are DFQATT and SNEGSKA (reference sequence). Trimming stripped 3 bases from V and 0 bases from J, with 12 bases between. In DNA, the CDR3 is TGCAGTGCTAGGGACGGGATAAACTCTGGGGCCAACGTCCTGACTTTC. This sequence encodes CSARDGINSGANVLTF.

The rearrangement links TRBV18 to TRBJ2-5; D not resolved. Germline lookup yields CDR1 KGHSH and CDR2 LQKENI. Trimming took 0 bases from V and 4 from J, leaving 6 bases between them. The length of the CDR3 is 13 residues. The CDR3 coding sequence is TGTGCCAGCTCACCACCTTCGGTAGAGACCCAGTACTTC. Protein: CASSPPSVETQYF.

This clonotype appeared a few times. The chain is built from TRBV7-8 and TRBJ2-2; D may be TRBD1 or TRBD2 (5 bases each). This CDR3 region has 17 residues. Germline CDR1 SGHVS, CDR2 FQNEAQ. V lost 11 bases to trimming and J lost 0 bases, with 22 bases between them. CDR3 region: CAWGRLLLGSNTGELFF. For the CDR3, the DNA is TGTGCCTGGGGACGGCTACTTCTGGGTTCGAACACCGGGGAGCTGTTTTTT.

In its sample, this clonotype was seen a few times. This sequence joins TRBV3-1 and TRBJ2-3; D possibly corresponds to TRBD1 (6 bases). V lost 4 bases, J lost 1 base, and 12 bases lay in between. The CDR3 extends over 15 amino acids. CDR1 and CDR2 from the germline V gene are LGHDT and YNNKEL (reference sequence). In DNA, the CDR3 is TGTGCCAGCAGCCGAACAGGGTTCGGCACAGATACGCAGTATTTT. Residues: CASSRTGFGTDTQYF.

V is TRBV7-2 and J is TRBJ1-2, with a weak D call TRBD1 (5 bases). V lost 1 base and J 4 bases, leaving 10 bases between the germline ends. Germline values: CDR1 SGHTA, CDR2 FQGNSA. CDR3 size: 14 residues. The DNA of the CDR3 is TGTGCCAGCAGCTTAGGGAGGGGCTCCTATGGCTACACCTTC. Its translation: CASSLGRGSYGYTF. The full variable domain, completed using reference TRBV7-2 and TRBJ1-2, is GAGVSQSPSNKVTEKGKDVELRCDPISGHTALYWYRQSLGQGLEFLIYFQGNSAPDKSGLPSDRFSAERTGGSVSTLTIQRTQQEDSAVYLCASSLGRGSYGYTFGSGTRLTVV.

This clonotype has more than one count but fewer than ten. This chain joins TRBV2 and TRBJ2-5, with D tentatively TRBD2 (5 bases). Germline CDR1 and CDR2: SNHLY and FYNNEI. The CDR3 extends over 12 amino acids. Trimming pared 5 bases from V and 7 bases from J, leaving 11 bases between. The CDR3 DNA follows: TGTGCCAGCAGTCGTAGCGTCTGGACCCAGTACTTC. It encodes CASSRSVWTQYF. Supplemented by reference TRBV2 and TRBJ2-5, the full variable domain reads EPEVTQTPSHQVTQMGQEVILRCVPISNHLYFYWYRQILGQKVEFLVSFYNNEISEKSEIFDDQFSVERPDGSNFTLKIRSTKLEDSAMYFCASSRSVWTQYFGPGTRLLVL.

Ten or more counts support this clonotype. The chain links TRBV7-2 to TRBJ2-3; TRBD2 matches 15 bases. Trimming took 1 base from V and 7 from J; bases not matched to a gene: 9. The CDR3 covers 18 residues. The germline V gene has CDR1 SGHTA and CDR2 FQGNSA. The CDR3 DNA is TGTGCCAGCAGCTTAGAAGGGACTAGCGGGAGGAACATTAATACGCAGTATTTT. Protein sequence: CASSLEGTSGRNINTQYF.

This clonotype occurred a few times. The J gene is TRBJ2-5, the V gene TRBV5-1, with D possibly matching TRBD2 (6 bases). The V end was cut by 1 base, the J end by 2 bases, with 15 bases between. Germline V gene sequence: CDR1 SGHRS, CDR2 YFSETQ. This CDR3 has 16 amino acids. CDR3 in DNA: TGCGCCAGCAGCTTGTGGGGGGAGGATCGGCAAGAGACCCAGTACTTC. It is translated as CASSLWGEDRQETQYF.

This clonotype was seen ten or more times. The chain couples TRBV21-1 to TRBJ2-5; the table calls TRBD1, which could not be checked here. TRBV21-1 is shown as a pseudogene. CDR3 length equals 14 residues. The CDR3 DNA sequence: TGTGCCAGCAGCAAACGACAGAATCGAGAGACCCAGTACTTC. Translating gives CASSKRQNRETQYF.

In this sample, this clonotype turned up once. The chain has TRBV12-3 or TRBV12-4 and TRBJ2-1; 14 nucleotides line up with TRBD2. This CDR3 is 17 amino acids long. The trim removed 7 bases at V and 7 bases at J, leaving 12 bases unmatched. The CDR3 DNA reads TGTGCCAGCACCAAAACCCGGACTAGCGGGGGGTGGAATGAGCAGTTCTTC. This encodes CASTKTRTSGGWNEQFF.

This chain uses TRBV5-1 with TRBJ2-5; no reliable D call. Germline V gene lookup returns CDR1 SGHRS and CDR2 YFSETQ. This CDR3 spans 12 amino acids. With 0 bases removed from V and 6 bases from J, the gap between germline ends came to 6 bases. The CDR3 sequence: CASSLDGQTQYF. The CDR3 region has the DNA TGCGCCAGCAGCTTGGACGGGCAGACCCAGTACTTC.

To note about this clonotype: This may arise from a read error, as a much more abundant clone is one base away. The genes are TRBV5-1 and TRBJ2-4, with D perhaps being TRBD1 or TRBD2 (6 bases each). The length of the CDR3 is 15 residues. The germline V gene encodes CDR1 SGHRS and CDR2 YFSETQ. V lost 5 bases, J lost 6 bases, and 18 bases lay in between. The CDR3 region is CASSGLTGTRNIQYF. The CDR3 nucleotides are TGCGCCAGCAGTGGACTAACCGGGACAAGAAACATTCAGTACTTC.

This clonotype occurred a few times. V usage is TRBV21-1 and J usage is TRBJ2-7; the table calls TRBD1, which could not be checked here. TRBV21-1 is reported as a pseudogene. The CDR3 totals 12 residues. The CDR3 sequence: CASSKERQWQYV. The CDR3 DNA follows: TGTGCCAGCAGCAAAGAGAGACAGTGGCAGTACGTC.

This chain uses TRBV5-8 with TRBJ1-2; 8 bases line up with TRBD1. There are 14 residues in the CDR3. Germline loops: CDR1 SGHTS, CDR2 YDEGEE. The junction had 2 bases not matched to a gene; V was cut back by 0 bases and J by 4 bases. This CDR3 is CASSLDRGSYGYTF. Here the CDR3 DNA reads TGTGCCAGCAGCTTGGACAGGGGGTCCTATGGCTACACCTTC.

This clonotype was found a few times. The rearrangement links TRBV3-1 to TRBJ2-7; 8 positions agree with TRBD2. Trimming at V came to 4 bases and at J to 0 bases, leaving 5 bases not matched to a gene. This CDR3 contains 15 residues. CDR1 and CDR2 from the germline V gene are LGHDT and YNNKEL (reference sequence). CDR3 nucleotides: TGTGCCAGCAGCCGCGGGAGGTTGATCTCCTACGAGCAGTACTTC. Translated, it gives CASSRGRLISYEQYF.

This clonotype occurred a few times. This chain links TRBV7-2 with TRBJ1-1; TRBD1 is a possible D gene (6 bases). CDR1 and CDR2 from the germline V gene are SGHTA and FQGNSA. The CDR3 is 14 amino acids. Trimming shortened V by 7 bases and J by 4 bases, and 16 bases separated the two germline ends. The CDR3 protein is CASTGQQGVTEAFF. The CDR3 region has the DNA TGTGCCAGCACCGGTCAACAGGGTGTCACTGAAGCTTTCTTT.

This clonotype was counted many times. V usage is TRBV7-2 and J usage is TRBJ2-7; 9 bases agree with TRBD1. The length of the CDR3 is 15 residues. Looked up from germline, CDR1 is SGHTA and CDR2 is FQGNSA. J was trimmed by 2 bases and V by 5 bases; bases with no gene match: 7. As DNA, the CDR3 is TGTGCCAGCAGCCCGGGGCGACAGGGGGCCTACGAGCAGTACGTC. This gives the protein CASSPGRQGAYEQYV.

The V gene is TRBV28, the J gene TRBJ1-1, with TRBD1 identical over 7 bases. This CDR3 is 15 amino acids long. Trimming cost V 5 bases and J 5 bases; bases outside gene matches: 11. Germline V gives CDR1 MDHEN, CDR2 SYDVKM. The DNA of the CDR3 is TGTGCCAGCAGTATAGGGGGCGAGCGGGGAACTGAAGCTTTCTTT. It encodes CASSIGGERGTEAFF.